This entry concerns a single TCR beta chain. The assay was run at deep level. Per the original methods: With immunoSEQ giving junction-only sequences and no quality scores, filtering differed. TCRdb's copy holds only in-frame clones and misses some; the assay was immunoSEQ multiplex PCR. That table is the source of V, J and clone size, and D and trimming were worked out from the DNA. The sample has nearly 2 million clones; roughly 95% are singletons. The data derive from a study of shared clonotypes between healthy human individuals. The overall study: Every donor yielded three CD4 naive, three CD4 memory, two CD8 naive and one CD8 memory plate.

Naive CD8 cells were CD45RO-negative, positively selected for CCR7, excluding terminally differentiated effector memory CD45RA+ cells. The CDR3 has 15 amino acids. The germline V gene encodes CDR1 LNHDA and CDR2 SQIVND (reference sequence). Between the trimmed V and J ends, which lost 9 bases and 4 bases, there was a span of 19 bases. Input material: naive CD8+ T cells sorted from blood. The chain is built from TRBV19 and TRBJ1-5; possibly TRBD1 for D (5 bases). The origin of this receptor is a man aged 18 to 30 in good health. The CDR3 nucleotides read TGTGCCAGATTTCACGGCAGGGCTGGAAATCAGCCCCAGCATTTT. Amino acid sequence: CARFHGRAGNQPQHF. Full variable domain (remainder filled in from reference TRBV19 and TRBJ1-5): DGGITQSPKYLFRKEGQNVTLSCEQNLNHDAMYWYRQDPGQGLRLIYYSQIVNDFQKGDIAEGYSVSREKKESFPLTVTSAQKNPTAFYLCARFHGRAGNQPQHFGDGTRLSIL.